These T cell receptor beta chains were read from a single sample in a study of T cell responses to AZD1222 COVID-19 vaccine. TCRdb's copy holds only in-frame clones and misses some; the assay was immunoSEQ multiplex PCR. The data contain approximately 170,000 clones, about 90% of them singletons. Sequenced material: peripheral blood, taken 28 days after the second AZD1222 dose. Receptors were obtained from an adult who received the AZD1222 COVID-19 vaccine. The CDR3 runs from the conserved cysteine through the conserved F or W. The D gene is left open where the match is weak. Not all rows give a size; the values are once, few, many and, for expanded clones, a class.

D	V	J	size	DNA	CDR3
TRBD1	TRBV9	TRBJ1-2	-	TGTGCCAGCAGCGTAGGAGGAGGGGGCCACTATGGCTACACCTTC	CASSVGGGGHYGYTF
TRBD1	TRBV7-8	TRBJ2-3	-	TGTGCCAGCAAACAGGGGACGGTCACAGATACGCAGTATTTT	CASKQGTVTDTQYF
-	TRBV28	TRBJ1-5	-	TGTGCCAGCACCGAACAAGTAGATCAGCCCCAGCATTTT	CASTEQVDQPQHF
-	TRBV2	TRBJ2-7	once	TGTGCCAGCACCTTTAGAGGAGGGGGCGGCGACGAGCAGTACTTC	CASTFRGGGGDEQYF
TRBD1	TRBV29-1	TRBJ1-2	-	TGCAGCGTTAGACCGGGACAGGGGAACTATGGCTACACCTTC	CSVRPGQGNYGYTF
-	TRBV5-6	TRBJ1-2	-	TGTGCCAGCAGCTTGGCCGGGTGGGTTCATGGCTACACCTTC	CASSLAGWVHGYTF
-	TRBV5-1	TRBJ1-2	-	TGCGCCAGCAGCCTGGGACACCAGGTTAAGCGGATTGGTGGCTACACCTTC	CASSLGHQVKRIGGYTF
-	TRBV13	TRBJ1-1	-	TGTGCCAGCAGCTTAGGAGGGGGACGGATAGAAGCTTTCTTT	CASSLGGGRIEAFF
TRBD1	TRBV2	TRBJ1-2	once	TGTGCCAGCAGGGATACAGGGGGCAGATATGACTACACCTTC	CASRDTGGRYDYTF
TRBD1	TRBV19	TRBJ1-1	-	TGTGCCAGTAGTATAGAAGGGTCACAGGGGAGAACTGAAGCTTTCTTT	CASSIEGSQGRTEAFF
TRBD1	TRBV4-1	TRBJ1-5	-	TGCGCCAGCAGCTTACGGACAGGGGGCTGGGGCAATCAGCCCCAGCATTTT	CASSLRTGGWGNQPQHF
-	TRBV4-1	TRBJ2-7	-	TGCGCCAGCAGCCAAGATCGGGGAACGGAGTACCTCAACTACGAGCAGTACTTC	CASSQDRGTEYLNYEQYF
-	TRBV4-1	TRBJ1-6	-	TGCGCCAGCAGCCATCCACATTCACCCCTCCACTTT	CASSHPHSPLHF
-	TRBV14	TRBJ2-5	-	TGTGCCAGCAGCCCGCGGGACAGACAAGAGACCCAGTACTTC	CASSPRDRQETQYF
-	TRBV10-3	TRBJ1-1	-	TGTGCCATCAGTGATCATCAGGGCGGCAGAAGGAACACTGAAGCTTTCTTT	CAISDHQGGRRNTEAFF
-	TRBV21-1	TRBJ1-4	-	TGTGCCAGCAGCAAAGTTGGCAATGAAAAACTGTTTTTT	CASSKVGNEKLFF
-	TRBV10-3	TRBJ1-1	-	TGTGCCATCAGTGAGTCTCGGGGGGGGACATCGAACACTGAAGCTTTCTTT	CAISESRGGTSNTEAFF
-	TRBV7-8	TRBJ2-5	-	TGTGCCAGCAGCGCCGGAGTAAATAAAGAGACCCAGTACTTC	CASSAGVNKETQYF
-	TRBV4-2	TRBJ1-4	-	TGTGCCAGCAGCCACGCAGGGGTCACTAATGAAAAACTGTTTTTT	CASSHAGVTNEKLFF
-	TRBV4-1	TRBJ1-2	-	TGCGCCAGCAGCTACAACAGGGTCGCGAAAAACTATGGCTACACCTTC	CASSYNRVAKNYGYTF
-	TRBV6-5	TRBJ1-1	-	TGTGCCAGCAGCCGGACCGGAGGTGCTGAAGCTTTCTTT	CASSRTGGAEAFF
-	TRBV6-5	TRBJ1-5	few	TGTGCCAGCAGTTCCCCGGGACGGGATCAGCCCCAGCATTTT	CASSSPGRDQPQHF
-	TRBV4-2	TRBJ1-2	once	TGTGCCAGCAGCCAGGGCTATTATGGCTACACCTTC	CASSQGYYGYTF
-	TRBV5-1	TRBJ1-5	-	TGCGCCAGCAGACAGGGCTTAAATCAGCCCCAGCATTTT	CASRQGLNQPQHF
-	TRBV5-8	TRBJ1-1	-	TGTGCCAGCAGCTTGGGGGGGTATGGAGCTTTCTTT	CASSLGGYGAFF